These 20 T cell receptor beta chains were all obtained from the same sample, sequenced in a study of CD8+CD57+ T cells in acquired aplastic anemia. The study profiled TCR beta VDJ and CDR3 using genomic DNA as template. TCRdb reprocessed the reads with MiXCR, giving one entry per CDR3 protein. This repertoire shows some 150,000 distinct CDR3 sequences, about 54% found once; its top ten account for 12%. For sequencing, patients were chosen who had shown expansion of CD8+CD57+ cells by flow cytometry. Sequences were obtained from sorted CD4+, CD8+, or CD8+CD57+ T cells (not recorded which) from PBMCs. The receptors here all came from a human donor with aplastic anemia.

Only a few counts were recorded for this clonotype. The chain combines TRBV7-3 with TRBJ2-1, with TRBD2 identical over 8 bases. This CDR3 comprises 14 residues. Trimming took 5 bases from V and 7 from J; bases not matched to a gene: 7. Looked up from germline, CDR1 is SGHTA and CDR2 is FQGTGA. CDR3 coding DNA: TGTGCCAGCAGCACCGGACTAGCTCCGAATGAGCAGTTCTTC. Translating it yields CASSTGLAPNEQFF.

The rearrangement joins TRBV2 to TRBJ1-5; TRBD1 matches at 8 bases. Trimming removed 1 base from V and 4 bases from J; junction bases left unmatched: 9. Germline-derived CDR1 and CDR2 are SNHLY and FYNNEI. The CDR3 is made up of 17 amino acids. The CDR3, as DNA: TGTGCCAGCAGTGAAGGACTTACAGGGGGTAGTAATCAGCCCCAGCATTTT. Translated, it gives CASSEGLTGGSNQPQHF.

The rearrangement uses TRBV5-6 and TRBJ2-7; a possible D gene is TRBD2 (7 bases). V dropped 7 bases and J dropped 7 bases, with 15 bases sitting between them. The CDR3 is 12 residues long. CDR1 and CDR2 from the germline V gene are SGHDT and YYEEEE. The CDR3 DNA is TGTGCCAGCGGGGGGGGCGCTGGGGAGCAGTACTTC. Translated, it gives CASGGGAGEQYF.

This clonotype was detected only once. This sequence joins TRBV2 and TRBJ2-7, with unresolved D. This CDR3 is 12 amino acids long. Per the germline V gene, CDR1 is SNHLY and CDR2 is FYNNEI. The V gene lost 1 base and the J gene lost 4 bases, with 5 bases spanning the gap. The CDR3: CASSEGNYEQYF. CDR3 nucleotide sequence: TGTGCCAGCAGTGAAGGGAATTACGAGCAGTACTTC.

CDR3 sequence (DNA): TGTGCCAGCAGCCGAGGGACAGATCTTTTGGGTAATGAAAAACTGTTTTTT. Its translation is CASSRGTDLLGNEKLFF. The chain has TRBV11-1 and TRBJ1-4, with 7 bases fitting TRBD1. The V segment lost 5 bases and the J segment 4 bases; nucleotides outside the gene matches: 13. The CDR3 has 17 amino acids. CDR1 and CDR2 from the germline V gene are SGHAT and FQDESV (reference sequence).

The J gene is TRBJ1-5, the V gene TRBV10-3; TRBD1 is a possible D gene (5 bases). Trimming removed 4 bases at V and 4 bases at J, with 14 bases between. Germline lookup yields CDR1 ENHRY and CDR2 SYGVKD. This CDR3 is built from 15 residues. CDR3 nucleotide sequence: TGTGCCATCAGTGGCGGACAAAGGGGTAATCAGCCCCAGCATTTT. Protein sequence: CAISGGQRGNQPQHF.

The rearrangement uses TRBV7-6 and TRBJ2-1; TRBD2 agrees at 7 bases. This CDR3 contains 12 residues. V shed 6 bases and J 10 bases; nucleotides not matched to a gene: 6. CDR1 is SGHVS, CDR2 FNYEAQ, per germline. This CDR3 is CASSRQTSEQFF. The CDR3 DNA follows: TGTGCCAGCAGTCGTCAGACTAGCGAGCAGTTCTTC.

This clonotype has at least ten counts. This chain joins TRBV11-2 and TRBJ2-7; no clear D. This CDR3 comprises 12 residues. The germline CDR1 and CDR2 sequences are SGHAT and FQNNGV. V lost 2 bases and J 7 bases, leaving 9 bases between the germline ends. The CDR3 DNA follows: TGTGCCAGCAGCTTATCCCGGTATGAGCAGTACTTC. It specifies CASSLSRYEQYF.

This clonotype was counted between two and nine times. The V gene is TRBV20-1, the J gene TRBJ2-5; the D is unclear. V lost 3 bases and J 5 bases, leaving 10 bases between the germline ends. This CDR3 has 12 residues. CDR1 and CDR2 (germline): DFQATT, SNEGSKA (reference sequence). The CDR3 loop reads CSASSILETQYF. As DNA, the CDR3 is TGCAGTGCTAGCTCGATTCTGGAGACCCAGTACTTC.

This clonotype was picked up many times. This CDR3 is CSVRTKLYEQYF. The DNA for the CDR3 is TGCAGCGTTCGTACCAAACTCTACGAGCAGTACTTC. This chain uses TRBV29-1 with TRBJ2-7; no clear D gene. The V gene lost 5 bases and the J gene lost 3 bases, with 11 bases spanning the gap. This CDR3 is built from 12 residues. Germline CDR1 SQVTM, CDR2 ANQGSEA.

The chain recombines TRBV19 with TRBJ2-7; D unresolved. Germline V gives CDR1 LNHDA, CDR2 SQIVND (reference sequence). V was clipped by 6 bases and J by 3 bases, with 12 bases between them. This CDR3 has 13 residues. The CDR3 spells CASRADKDYEQYF. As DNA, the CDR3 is TGTGCCAGTAGAGCAGACAAGGACTACGAGCAGTACTTC.

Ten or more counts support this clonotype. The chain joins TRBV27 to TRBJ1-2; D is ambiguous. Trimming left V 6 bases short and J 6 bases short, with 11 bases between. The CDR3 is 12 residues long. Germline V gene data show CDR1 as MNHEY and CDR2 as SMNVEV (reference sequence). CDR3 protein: CASSPSGNGYTF. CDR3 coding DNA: TGTGCCAGCAGCCCCTCGGGGAATGGCTACACCTTC.

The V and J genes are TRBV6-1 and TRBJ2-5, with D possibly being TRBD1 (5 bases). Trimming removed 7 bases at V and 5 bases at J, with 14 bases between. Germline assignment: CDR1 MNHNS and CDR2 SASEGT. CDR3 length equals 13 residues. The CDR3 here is CASTLTGSETQYF. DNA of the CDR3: TGTGCCAGCACCCTCACAGGATCCGAGACCCAGTACTTC.

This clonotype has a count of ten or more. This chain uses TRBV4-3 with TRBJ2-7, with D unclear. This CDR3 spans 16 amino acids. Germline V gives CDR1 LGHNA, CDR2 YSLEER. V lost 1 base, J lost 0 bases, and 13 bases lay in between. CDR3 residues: CASSQASADPSYEQYF. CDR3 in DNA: TGCGCCAGCAGCCAAGCGTCGGCGGACCCCTCCTACGAGCAGTACTTC.

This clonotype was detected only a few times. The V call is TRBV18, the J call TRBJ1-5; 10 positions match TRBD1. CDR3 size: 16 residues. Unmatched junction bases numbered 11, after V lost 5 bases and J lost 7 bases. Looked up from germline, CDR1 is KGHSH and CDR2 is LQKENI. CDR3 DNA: TGTGCCAGCTCAAGGGACGGGGACAGGGGTAAGCAGCCCCAGCATTTT. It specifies CASSRDGDRGKQPQHF.

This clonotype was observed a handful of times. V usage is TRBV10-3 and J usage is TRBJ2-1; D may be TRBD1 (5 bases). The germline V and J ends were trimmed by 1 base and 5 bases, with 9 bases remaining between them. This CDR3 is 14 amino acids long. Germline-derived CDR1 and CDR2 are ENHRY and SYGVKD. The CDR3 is CAISELSGNNEQFF. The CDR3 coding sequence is TGTGCCATCAGTGAGTTGTCAGGGAACAATGAGCAGTTCTTC.

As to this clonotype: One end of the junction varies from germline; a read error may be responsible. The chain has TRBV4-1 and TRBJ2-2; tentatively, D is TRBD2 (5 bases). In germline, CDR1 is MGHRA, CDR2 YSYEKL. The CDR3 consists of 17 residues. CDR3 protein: CASSQVQDGANTGEPFF. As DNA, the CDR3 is TGCGCCAGCAGCCAGGTTCAAGACGGCGCGAACACCGGGGAGCCGTTTTTT.

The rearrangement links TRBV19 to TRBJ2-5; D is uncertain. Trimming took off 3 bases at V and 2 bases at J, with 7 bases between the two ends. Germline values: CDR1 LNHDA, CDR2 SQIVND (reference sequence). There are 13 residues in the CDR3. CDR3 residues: CASSIRQQETQYF. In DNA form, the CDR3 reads TGTGCCAGTAGTATCAGGCAGCAAGAGACCCAGTACTTC.

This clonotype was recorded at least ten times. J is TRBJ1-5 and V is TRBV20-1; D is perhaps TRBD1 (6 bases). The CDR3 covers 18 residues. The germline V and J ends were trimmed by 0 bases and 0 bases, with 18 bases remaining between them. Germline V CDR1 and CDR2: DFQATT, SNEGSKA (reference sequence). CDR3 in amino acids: CSARDQQGLTYSNQPQHF. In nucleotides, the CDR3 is TGCAGTGCTAGAGATCAACAGGGCCTCACATATAGCAATCAGCCCCAGCATTTT.

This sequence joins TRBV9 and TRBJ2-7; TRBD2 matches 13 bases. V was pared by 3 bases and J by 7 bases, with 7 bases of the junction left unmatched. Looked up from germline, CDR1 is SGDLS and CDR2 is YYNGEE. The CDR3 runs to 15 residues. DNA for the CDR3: TGTGCCAGCAGCGCGGGACTAGCGGGAACGGGAGAGCAGTACTTC. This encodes CASSAGLAGTGEQYF.